The 3 T cell receptor beta chains below come from one sample, sequenced in a study of T cells in pancreatic ductal adenocarcinoma. Surgery without prior neoadjuvant therapy was the treatment of the selected pancreatic ductal adenocarcinoma patients. The table came from immunoSEQ multiplex PCR; TCRdb's copy has only in-frame clones and leaves some out. The sample yields more than 8,500 clones, 60% to 80% seen once. The specimen sequenced was pancreatic tumor tissue. The receptors come from a human donor with pancreatic ductal adenocarcinoma.

V and J are TRBV6-1 and TRBJ1-1; D possibly corresponds to TRBD1 (5 bases). The germline V and J ends were trimmed by 3 bases and 5 bases, with 19 bases remaining between them. The CDR3 length is 16 residues. Germline CDR1 reads MNHNS; CDR2 reads SASEGT. CDR3 coding DNA: TGTGCCAGCAGTGACCCCCCCCAGGGCGCGGGGACTGAAGCTTTCTTT. Translated, it gives CASSDPPQGAGTEAFF.

The chain recombines TRBV5-6 with TRBJ1-3; D is unclear. CDR1 and CDR2 from the germline V gene are SGHDT and YYEEEE. Trimming took off 4 bases at V and 0 bases at J, with 8 bases between the two ends. CDR3 size: 14 residues. In DNA form, the CDR3 reads TGTGCCAGCAGCCCGGCTGGCTCTGGAAACACCATATATTTT. It codes for CASSPAGSGNTIYF.

This chain uses TRBV7-3 with TRBJ2-2, with 9 bases identical to TRBD2. J gave up 0 bases and V 5 bases, and 10 bases lay outside the gene matches. The CDR3 covers 18 residues. Looked up from germline, CDR1 is SGHTA and CDR2 is FQGTGA. CDR3 residues: CASSHLGTSRTNTGELFF. In DNA form, the CDR3 reads TGTGCCAGCAGCCATTTGGGGACTAGCAGAACGAACACCGGGGAGCTGTTTTTT.